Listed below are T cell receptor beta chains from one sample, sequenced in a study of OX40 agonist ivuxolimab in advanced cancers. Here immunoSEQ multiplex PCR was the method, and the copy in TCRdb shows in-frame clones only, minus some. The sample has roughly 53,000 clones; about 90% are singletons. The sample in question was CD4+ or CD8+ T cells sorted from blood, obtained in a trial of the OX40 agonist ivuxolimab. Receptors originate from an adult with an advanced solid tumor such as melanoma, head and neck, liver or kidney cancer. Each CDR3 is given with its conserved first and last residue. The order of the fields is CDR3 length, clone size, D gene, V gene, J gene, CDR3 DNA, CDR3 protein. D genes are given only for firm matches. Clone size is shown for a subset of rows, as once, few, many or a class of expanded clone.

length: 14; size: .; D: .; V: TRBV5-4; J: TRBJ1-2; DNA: TGTGCCAGCAGCTTCAGTGGACAGCCTTATGGCTACACCTTC; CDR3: CASSFSGQPYGYTF
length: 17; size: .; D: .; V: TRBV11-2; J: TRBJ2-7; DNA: TGTGCCAGCAGCTCAGTAAGGGGCAGGGGGGGCTCCTACGAGCAGTACTTC; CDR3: CASSSVRGRGGSYEQYF
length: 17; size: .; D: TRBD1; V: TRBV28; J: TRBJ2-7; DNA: TGTGCCAGCAGCCCATCGTCCCTGGGACAGAGTCCCTACGAGCAGTACTTC; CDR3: CASSPSSLGQSPYEQYF
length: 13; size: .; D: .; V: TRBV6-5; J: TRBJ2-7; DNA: TGTGCCAGCAGTTATAGGCAGGGATACGAGCAGTACTTC; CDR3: CASSYRQGYEQYF
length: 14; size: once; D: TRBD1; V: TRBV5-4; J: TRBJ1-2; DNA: TGTGCCAGCAGTCCGGGACGACAGGGCCAAGGCTACACCTTC; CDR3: CASSPGRQGQGYTF
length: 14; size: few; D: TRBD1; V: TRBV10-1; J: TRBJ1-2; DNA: TGCGCCAGCAGTGCAGGGGGCGCCGGCTATGGCTACACCTTC; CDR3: CASSAGGAGYGYTF
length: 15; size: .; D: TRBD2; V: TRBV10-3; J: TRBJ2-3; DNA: TGTGCCATCAGGGAGCGGGGGACTAGCACAGATACGCAGTATTTT; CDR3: CAIRERGTSTDTQYF
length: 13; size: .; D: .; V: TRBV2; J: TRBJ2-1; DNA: TGTGCCAGCAGTGAAGATACAGCCCCTGCCCAGTTCTTC; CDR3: CASSEDTAPAQFF
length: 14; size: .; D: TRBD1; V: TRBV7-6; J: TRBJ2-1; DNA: TGTGCCAGCAGCTTAAGGACAGGATCAACTGAGCAGTTCTTC; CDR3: CASSLRTGSTEQFF
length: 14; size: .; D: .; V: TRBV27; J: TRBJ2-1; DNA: TGTGCCATCAGGAAGGGGAGCTCCTACAATGAGCAGTTCTTC; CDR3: CAIRKGSSYNEQFF
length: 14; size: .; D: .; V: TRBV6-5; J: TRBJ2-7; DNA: TGTGCCAGCAGTTACTTACAGGGGGGGTACGAGCAGTACTTC; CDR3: CASSYLQGGYEQYF
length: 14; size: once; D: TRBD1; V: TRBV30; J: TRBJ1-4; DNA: TGTGCTGGACAGGGACCTGTGACAAATGAAAAACTGTTTTTT; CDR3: CAGQGPVTNEKLFF
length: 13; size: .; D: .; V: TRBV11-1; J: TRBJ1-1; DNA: TGTGCCAGCGCCGGGCCTCAAAACCCTGAAGCTTTCTTT; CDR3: CASAGPQNPEAFF
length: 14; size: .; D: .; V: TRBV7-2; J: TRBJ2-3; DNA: TGTGCCAGCAGCATGGGACTTGCCACAGATACGCAGTATTTT; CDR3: CASSMGLATDTQYF
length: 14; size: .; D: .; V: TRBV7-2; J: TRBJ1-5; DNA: TGTGCCAGCAGCCAGAGAAGGGGTGATCAGCCCCAGCATTTT; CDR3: CASSQRRGDQPQHF
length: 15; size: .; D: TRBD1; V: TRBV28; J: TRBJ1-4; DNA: TGTGCCAGCAGTGCTGGGACAGCAACTAATGAAAAACTGTTTTTT; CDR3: CASSAGTATNEKLFF
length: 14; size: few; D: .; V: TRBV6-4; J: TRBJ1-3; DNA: TGTGCCAACCAGGACATGCGTTGGGGAAACACCATATATTTT; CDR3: CANQDMRWGNTIYF
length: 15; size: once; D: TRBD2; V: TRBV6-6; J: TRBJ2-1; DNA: TGTGCCAGCAGCCAAACACCTAGCGGGGGTAATGAGCAGTTCTTC; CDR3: CASSQTPSGGNEQFF
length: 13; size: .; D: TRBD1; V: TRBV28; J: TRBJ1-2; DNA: TGTGCCAGCAGTTTGGAGGGGGCGCGCGGCTACACCTTC; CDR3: CASSLEGARGYTF
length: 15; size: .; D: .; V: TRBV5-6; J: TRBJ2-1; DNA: TGTGCCAGCAGCAGCGGACGGGGCTCCTACAATGAGCAGTTCTTC; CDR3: CASSSGRGSYNEQFF
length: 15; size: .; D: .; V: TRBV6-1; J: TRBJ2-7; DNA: TGTGCCAGCAGTGAAGCCGAGACTAGTCTCTACGAGCAGTACTTC; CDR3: CASSEAETSLYEQYF
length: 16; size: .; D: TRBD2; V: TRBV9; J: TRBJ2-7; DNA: TGTGCCAGCAGCGTAGGGGGTAGCGGGAACTCCTACGAGCAGTACTTC; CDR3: CASSVGGSGNSYEQYF
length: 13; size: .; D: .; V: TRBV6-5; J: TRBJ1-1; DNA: TGTGCCAGCAGTCGGACAGTAAACACTGAAGCTTTCTTT; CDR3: CASSRTVNTEAFF
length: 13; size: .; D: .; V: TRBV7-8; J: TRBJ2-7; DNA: TGTGCCAGCAGCTTAGGGATAACCTACGAGCAGTACTTC; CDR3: CASSLGITYEQYF
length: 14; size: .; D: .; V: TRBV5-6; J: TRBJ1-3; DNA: TGTGCCAGCAGCTTGTTCAGCTCTGGAAACACCATATATTTT; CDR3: CASSLFSSGNTIYF
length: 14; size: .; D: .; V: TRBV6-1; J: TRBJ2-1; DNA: TGTGCCAGCAGTGAAGTGGCAAACTACAATGAGCAGTTCTTC; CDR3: CASSEVANYNEQFF
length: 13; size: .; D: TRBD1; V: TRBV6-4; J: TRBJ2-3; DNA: TGTGCCAGCAGTTGGACAGGGGCAGATACGCAGTATTTT; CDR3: CASSWTGADTQYF
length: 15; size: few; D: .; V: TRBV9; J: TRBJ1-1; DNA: TGTGCCAGCAGCGTGAATGGACAGCCGAACACTGAAGCTTTCTTT; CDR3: CASSVNGQPNTEAFF
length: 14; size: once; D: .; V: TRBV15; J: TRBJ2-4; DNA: TGTGCCACCAGCAGAGATCAGGGGCAAAACATTCAGTACTTC; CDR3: CATSRDQGQNIQYF
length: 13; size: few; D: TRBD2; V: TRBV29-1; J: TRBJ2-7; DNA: TGCAGCGTCCGAGCGGGAGGGGGTTACGAGCAGTACTTC; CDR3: CSVRAGGGYEQYF
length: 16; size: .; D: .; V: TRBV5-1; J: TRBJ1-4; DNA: TGCGCCAGCAGCTCGACACAGTCACCAGCTAATGAAAAACTGTTTTTT; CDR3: CASSSTQSPANEKLFF
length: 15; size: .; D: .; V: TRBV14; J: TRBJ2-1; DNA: TGTGCCAGCAGCAGGCCCTTGGGACCGCAGGGTGAGCAGTTCTTC; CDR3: CASSRPLGPQGEQFF
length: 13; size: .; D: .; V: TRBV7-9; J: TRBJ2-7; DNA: TGTGCCAGCAGCCACCGGGATTCCTACGAGCAGTACTTC; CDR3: CASSHRDSYEQYF
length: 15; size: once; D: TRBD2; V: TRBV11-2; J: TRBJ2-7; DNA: TGTGCCAGCAGCTTCACTAGCGGGGTCTCCTACGAGCAGTACTTC; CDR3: CASSFTSGVSYEQYF
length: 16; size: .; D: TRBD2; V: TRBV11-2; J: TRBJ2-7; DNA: TGTGCCAGCAGCTTAGAGAGACTAGCGGTCACCCACGAGCAGTACTTC; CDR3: CASSLERLAVTHEQYF
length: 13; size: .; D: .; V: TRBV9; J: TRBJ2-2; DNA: TGTGCCAGCAGCGTAGTAGGGGCCGGGGAGCTGTTTTTT; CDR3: CASSVVGAGELFF
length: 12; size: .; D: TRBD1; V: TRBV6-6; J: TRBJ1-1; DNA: TGTGCCAGCAGCCCCGACAGGGTGGTCGCTTTCTTT; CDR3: CASSPDRVVAFF
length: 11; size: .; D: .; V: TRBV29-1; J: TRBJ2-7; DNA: TGCAGCGTCCAGACTAGCTACGAGCAGTACTTC; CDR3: CSVQTSYEQYF
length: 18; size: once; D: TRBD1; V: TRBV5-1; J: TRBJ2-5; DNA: TGCGCCAGCAGCTTAAGACAGGGGATGGTCCCGAATCAAGAGACCCAGTACTTC; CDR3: CASSLRQGMVPNQETQYF
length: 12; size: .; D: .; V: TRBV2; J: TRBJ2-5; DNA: TGTGCCAGCAGTAGGGGAGGAGAGACCCAGTACTTC; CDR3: CASSRGGETQYF
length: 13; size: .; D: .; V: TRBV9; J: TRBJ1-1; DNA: TGTGCCAGCAGCGCACTGGTGAACACTGAAGCTTTCTTT; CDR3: CASSALVNTEAFF
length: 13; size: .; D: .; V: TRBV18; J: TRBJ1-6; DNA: TGTGCCAGCTCAACTCAGGGAGCGTCACCCCTCCACTTT; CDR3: CASSTQGASPLHF
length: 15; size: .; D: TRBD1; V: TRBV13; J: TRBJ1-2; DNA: TGTGCCAGCAGCTTAGGCCCCTCAGGGGGCTTTGGCTACACCTTC; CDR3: CASSLGPSGGFGYTF
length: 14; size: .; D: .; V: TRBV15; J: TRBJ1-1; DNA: TGTGCCACCAGCAGAACTAGGGGAAACACTGAAGCTTTCTTT; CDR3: CATSRTRGNTEAFF
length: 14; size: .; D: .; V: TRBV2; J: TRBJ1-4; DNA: TGTGCCGGCGGACCGGCCCTGGGGGGTGAAAAACTGTTTTTT; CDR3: CAGGPALGGEKLFF
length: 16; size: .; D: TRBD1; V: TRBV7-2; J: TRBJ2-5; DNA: TGTGCCAGCAGCTTACTCGGGACAGGGGTATTAGAGACCCAGTACTTC; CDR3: CASSLLGTGVLETQYF
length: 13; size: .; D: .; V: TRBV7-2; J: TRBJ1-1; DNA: TGTGCCAGCAGCTTAGATTTGAGTACTGAAGCTTTCTTT; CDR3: CASSLDLSTEAFF
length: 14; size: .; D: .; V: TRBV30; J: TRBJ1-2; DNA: TGTGCCTGGAGCCCACAGACTCTTACCTATGGCTACACCTTC; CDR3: CAWSPQTLTYGYTF
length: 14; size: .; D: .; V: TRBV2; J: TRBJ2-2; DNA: TGTGCCAGCAGTGAGACAGTTCAGACCGGGGAGCTGTTTTTT; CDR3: CASSETVQTGELFF